This entry lists 14 T cell receptor beta chains sequenced from one sample in a study of blood T cell repertoires in COVID-19 (dated by TCRdb to about 2020). Libraries were made using the immunoSEQ multiplex PCR assay. Entries here come from immuneACCESS through TCRdb and include only in-frame sequences with V and J called. Some clones fail to appear in such tables; in the studies checked, an unresolved V gene covers under half of the shortfall, and the cause of the remainder is unknown. This sample comprises 130,000 to 150,000 clones, 70% to 90% of them detected only once. The top ten hold approximately 12% of the sample. Material for sequencing was peripheral blood. Receptors originate from a man aged 55-75 years with active or convalescent COVID-19.

The J gene is TRBJ2-7, the V gene TRBV14; D perhaps matches TRBD1 (6 bases). CDR3 length: 14 amino acids. The V end lost 0 bases, the J end lost 5 bases, and 11 bases lay between the germline ends. Germline lookup yields CDR1 SGHDN and CDR2 FVKESK. CDR3 DNA: TGTGCCAGCAGCCAAGATGGGACACTCAACGAGCAGTACTTC. Its protein product is CASSQDGTLNEQYF.

CDR3 DNA: TGTGCCAGCAGCCAAGGCGGCTATACCTACAATGAGCAGTTCTTC. Its translation: CASSQGGYTYNEQFF. The chain is built from TRBV4-2 and TRBJ2-1; D is undetermined. The V end was cut by 1 base, the J end by 2 bases, with 9 bases between. Per the germline V gene, CDR1 is LGHNA and CDR2 is YNFKEQ. The CDR3 covers 15 residues.

This rearrangement joins TRBV30 to TRBJ2-7, with 16 bases identical to TRBD2. V lost 3 bases to trimming and J lost 9 bases; unmatched junction nucleotides: 8. Germline V lookup: CDR1 GTSNPN, CDR2 SVGIG (reference sequence). The CDR3 contains 15 residues. This chain's CDR3 is CAWSPGTSGRAWQYF. DNA of the CDR3: TGTGCCTGGAGCCCCGGGACTAGCGGGAGGGCCTGGCAGTACTTC.

The DNA of the CDR3 is TGTGCCAGCAGTCCCCCGGGGAGTGGCACAGATACGCAGTATTTT. Translation gives CASSPPGSGTDTQYF. This chain links TRBV6-2 or TRBV6-3 with TRBJ2-3; maybe TRBD2 (5 bases). Trimming took 5 bases from V and 1 from J, leaving 13 bases between them. CDR1 and CDR2 from the germline V gene are MNHEY and SVGEGT. The CDR3 runs to 15 residues.

This clone has a handful of counts. The chain recombines TRBV19 with TRBJ1-3; perhaps TRBD1 as D (6 bases). The ends were cut back, 2 bases at V and 2 bases at J, with 19 bases in the middle. The germline CDR1 and CDR2 sequences are LNHDA and SQIVND (reference sequence). The CDR3 contains 18 residues. CDR3 bases: TGTGCCAGTAGTATACCCCGGGACATCCCAGGGGCTGGAAACACCATATATTTT. Encoded protein: CASSIPRDIPGAGNTIYF. Variable domain in full (rest from reference TRBV19 and TRBJ1-3): DGGITQSPKYLFRKEGQNVTLSCEQNLNHDAMYWYRQDPGQGLRLIYYSQIVNDFQKGDIAEGYSVSREKKESFPLTVTSAQKNPTAFYLCASSIPRDIPGAGNTIYFGEGSWLTVV.

CDR3 residues: CASSHYGNYGYTF. The CDR3 nucleotides read TGTGCCAGCAGCCACTACGGGAACTATGGCTACACCTTC. The rearrangement joins TRBV3-1 (or the pseudogene TRBV3-2) to TRBJ1-2, with D uncertain. V shed 3 bases and J shed 2 bases, with 7 bases lying between them. The CDR3 covers 13 residues. The germline gives CDR1 LGHDT, CDR2 YNNKEL (reference sequence).

To note about this clone: Mismatch with germline at one junction end may stem from a read error. This chain links TRBV19 with TRBJ1-1; tentatively, D is TRBD1 (5 bases). The CDR3 spans 17 residues. CDR1 is LNHDA, CDR2 SQIVND, per germline (reference sequence). The DNA of the CDR3 is TGTGCCAGTAGCCGGAGAGGTTATGGACAAGGGAACGCTGAAGCTTTCTTT. Amino acids: CASSRRGYGQGNAEAFF.

This chain uses TRBV5-6 with TRBJ1-3; D gene ambiguous. The CDR3 has 14 amino acids. V dropped 6 bases and J dropped 4 bases, with 14 bases sitting between them. In germline, CDR1 is SGHDT, CDR2 YYEEEE. In DNA, the CDR3 is TGTGCCAGCACCGGCGCTAGGTCGGGAAACACCATATATTTT. Residues: CASTGARSGNTIYF. The entire variable domain, with the rest obtained from reference TRBV5-6 and TRBJ1-3, is as follows: DAGVTQSPTHLIKTRGQQVTLRCSPKSGHDTVSWYQQALGQGPQFIFQYYEEEERQRGNFPDRFSGHQFPNYSSELNVNALLLGDSALYLCASTGARSGNTIYFGEGSWLTVV.

This clone was seen only a few times. V usage is TRBV18 and J usage is TRBJ1-2, with D unresolved. The CDR3 runs 17 residues. Germline-derived CDR1 and CDR2 are KGHSH and LQKENI. V shed 3 bases and J shed 4 bases, with 21 bases lying between them. This chain's CDR3 is CASSPLPVVIVGYGYTF. The CDR3 bases are TGTGCCAGCTCACCCTTACCGGTCGTGATAGTTGGCTATGGCTACACCTTC.

The rearrangement links TRBV7-9 to TRBJ1-1, with 9 bases lining up with TRBD1. The V gene's germline CDR1 is SEHNR and CDR2 FQNEAQ (reference sequence). This CDR3 region has 15 residues. V lost 5 bases, J lost 4 bases, and 8 bases stayed unmatched. The CDR3 nucleotides read TGTGCCAGCAGCCACCACAGGGGGCTATCCACTGAAGCTTTCTTT. This encodes CASSHHRGLSTEAFF.

V and J are TRBV5-5 and TRBJ2-1, with a possible D match to TRBD1 (6 bases). Germline V gene lookup returns CDR1 SGHKS and CDR2 YYEKEE (reference sequence). The CDR3 is 13 amino acids. V lost 0 bases, J lost 8 bases, and 9 bases lay in between. CDR3 in DNA: TGTGCCAGCAGCTTGGAGGGACATGATGAGCAGTTCTTC. Translation gives CASSLEGHDEQFF.

This clone was seen once. The rearrangement uses TRBV25-1 and TRBJ1-2; D remains ambiguous. The CDR3 runs to 14 residues. Germline V gives CDR1 MGHDK, CDR2 SYGVNS. Trimming removed 6 bases at V and 8 bases at J, with 19 bases between. The DNA for the CDR3 is TGTGCCAGCAGCGCGCAAACGTCAGGCCGAGGCTACACCTTC. Translation gives CASSAQTSGRGYTF.

V and J are TRBV11-3 and TRBJ2-1; 8 nucleotides align to TRBD1. The trim removed 9 bases at V and 7 bases at J, leaving 17 bases unmatched. This CDR3 spans 16 amino acids. Per germline, CDR1 SGHNT and CDR2 YENEEA. As DNA, the CDR3 is TGTGCCAGGGATTTAGAAAGGCGGACAGGGAGAAATGAGCAGTTCTTC. Translating it yields CARDLERRTGRNEQFF. Filled out from reference TRBV11-3 and TRBJ2-1, the complete variable domain reads EAGVVQSPRYKIIEKKQPVAFWCNPISGHNTLYWYLQNLGQGPELLIRYENEEAVDDSQLPKDRFSAERLKGVDSTLKIQPAELGDSAVYLCARDLERRTGRNEQFFGPGTRLTVL.

Concerning this clone itself: Other nucleotide sequences in the sample specify the same CDR3. The chain uses TRBV7-3 and TRBJ2-1, with TRBD2 matching 8 bases. The trim removed 4 bases at V and 7 bases at J, leaving 6 bases unmatched. Germline assignment: CDR1 SGHTA and CDR2 FQGTGA. The CDR3 loop spans 14 amino acids. In DNA, the CDR3 is TGTGCCAGCAGCTCACCGGGACTAGTAAATGAGCAGTTCTTC. Translation gives CASSSPGLVNEQFF.